This paragraph reports one TCR beta chain. Its antigen remains unknown. The entry originates in a study of T-cell reconstitution after alpha-beta-depleted transplantation in children. Findings and limits, study-wide: Surviving recipient T cells and thymic progenitors produced the high day-60 TCRbeta diversity seen in some patients.

Preparing the TCRbeta library involved the use of unique molecular identifiers. TCRdb re-derived calls from the PCR reads in MiXCR, one entry per CDR3 protein. Of just over 950,000 distinct CDR3 sequences in the sample, 25% to 35% are singletons; the top ten hold around 30%. CDR1 is MGHRA and CDR2 is YSYEKL in the germline V gene. CDR3 size: 17 residues. Trimming left V 2 bases short and J 4 bases short, with 20 bases between. The chain joins TRBV4-1 to TRBJ2-5, with TRBD2 as a possible D gene (6 bases). The material was PBMCs, mostly from graft donor cells, obtained 360 days after TCRalphabeta/CD19-depleted stem cell transplant. The origin of this receptor is a boy younger than two who had a stem cell transplant for SCID, so the T cells may come from the graft donor. Here the CDR3 reads CASSQYWGVGVGETQYF. The DNA for the CDR3 is TGCGCCAGCAGCCAATACTGGGGGGTAGGAGTTGGAGAGACCCAGTACTTC.